One sample yielded the 26 T cell receptor beta chains listed below, sequenced in a study of siplizumab effects on memory and regulatory T cells. The table came from immunoSEQ multiplex PCR; TCRdb's copy has only in-frame clones and leaves some out. This sample has fewer than 110,000 clones, with approximately 91% found just once. Sample: non-Treg CD4+ T cells sorted from blood. The receptors were gathered from a human donor in good health.

The chain employs TRBV2 and TRBJ2-5; D call uncertain. From germline, CDR1 is SNHLY and CDR2 FYNNEI. With 10 bases removed from V and 4 bases from J, the gap between germline ends came to 10 bases. The CDR3 has 11 amino acids. CDR3 in amino acids: CATKIGETQYF. In DNA, the CDR3 is TGTGCCACCAAGATAGGAGAGACCCAGTACTTC.

This chain's CDR3 is CSAEKETQYF. The CDR3 DNA sequence: TGCAGTGCGGAAAAAGAGACCCAGTACTTC. V usage is TRBV20-1 and J usage is TRBJ2-5; D ambiguous. The CDR3 spans 10 residues. Germline CDR1 DFQATT, CDR2 SNEGSKA (reference sequence). Trimming shortened V by 6 bases and J by 3 bases, and 5 bases separated the two germline ends.

The chain carries TRBV6-5 and TRBJ2-5; D might be TRBD1 or TRBD2, each matching 6 bases. The V end lost 0 bases, the J end lost 7 bases, and 18 bases lay between the germline ends. Germline values: CDR1 MNHEY, CDR2 SVGAGI. CDR3 length: 16 amino acids. The chain's CDR3 is CASSYSSGAGERTQYF. Here the CDR3 DNA reads TGTGCCAGCAGTTACTCCTCGGGGGCAGGGGAGAGGACCCAGTACTTC.

On this clone itself: Different DNA sequences within this sample yield the same CDR3. The V call is TRBV7-3, the J call TRBJ2-7; 9 bases fit TRBD2. Germline V gene lookup returns CDR1 SGHTA and CDR2 FQGTGA. The CDR3 contains 15 residues. The V and J ends lost 2 bases and 3 bases, in that order; junction bases with no gene match: 5. CDR3: CASSLSASGIYEQYF. CDR3 nucleotides: TGTGCCAGCAGCTTATCGGCTAGCGGGATCTACGAGCAGTACTTC.

The CDR3 DNA reads as TGTGCCAGCACCCGACTAGCCGATCACCAAGAGACCCAGTACTTC. Translating gives CASTRLADHQETQYF. The V gene is TRBV25-1, the J gene TRBJ2-5; 7 positions agree with TRBD2. CDR1 MGHDK and CDR2 SYGVNS come from the germline V gene. The V gene end was trimmed by 7 bases and the J gene end by 0 bases; junction bases not matched to a gene: 8. The CDR3 contains 15 residues.

The V and J genes are TRBV18 and TRBJ2-1; D tentatively reads TRBD1 or TRBD2 (5 bases each). CDR1 KGHSH and CDR2 LQKENI come from the germline V gene. The CDR3 consists of 15 residues. Trimming removed 3 bases at V and 12 bases at J, with 21 bases between. Here the CDR3 DNA reads TGTGCCAGCTCACCGGGGGACGGGGAAAGGATATCGCAGTTCTTC. This codes for CASSPGDGERISQFF. The full variable domain, rest sourced from reference TRBV18 and TRBJ2-1, is NAGVMQNPRHLVRRRGQEARLRCSPMKGHSHVYWYRQLPEEGLKFMVYLQKENIIDESGMPKERFSAEFPKEGPSILRIQQVVRGDSAAYFCASSPGDGERISQFFGPGTRLTVL.

V usage is TRBV28 and J usage is TRBJ2-1, with D possibly matching TRBD1 (6 bases). This CDR3 region has 15 residues. V gave up 3 bases and J gave up 4 bases, with 13 bases separating them. Germline CDR1 MDHEN, CDR2 SYDVKM. DNA for the CDR3: TGTGCCAGCAGTTTCGTAAACAGGGTTTACAATGAGCAGTTCTTC. Its translation: CASSFVNRVYNEQFF.

This sequence joins TRBV19 and TRBJ2-1; 8 nucleotides line up with TRBD1. The junction had 8 bases not matched to a gene; V was cut back by 7 bases and J by 0 bases. Per germline, CDR1 LNHDA and CDR2 SQIVND (reference sequence). The CDR3 length is 16 residues. The CDR3 protein is CASKPAGGRSYNEQFF. DNA for the CDR3: TGTGCCAGTAAGCCGGCAGGGGGCCGCTCCTACAATGAGCAGTTCTTC.

This clone was observed once. The sample contains more than one DNA sequence encoding this CDR3. The rearrangement uses TRBV5-1 and TRBJ2-7; 11 bases map to TRBD1. The CDR3 is made up of 14 amino acids. The J segment lost 5 bases and the V segment lost 7 bases, leaving 8 bases of the junction unmatched. Germline lookup yields CDR1 SGHRS and CDR2 YFSETQ. Here the CDR3 DNA reads TGCGCCAGCCACGTCGGACAGGGGGCTAACGAGCAGTACTTC. Translating it yields CASHVGQGANEQYF.

V and J are TRBV9 and TRBJ1-2; 10 bases line up with TRBD1. Germline V gives CDR1 SGDLS, CDR2 YYNGEE. V gave up 4 bases and J gave up 6 bases; unmatched junction bases: 9. This CDR3 has 15 amino acids. CDR3 sequence reads: CASSPTGTGAHGYTF. As DNA, the CDR3 is TGTGCCAGCAGCCCGACCGGGACAGGGGCCCATGGCTACACCTTC.

The chain employs TRBV5-6 and TRBJ2-7, with D possibly matching TRBD1 (5 bases). CDR1 and CDR2 (germline): SGHDT, YYEEEE. The V and J ends lost 2 bases and 2 bases respectively, with 17 bases between them. The CDR3 is 16 residues long. CDR3 sequence (DNA): TGTGCCAGCAGCTTTAATTTAGGGGCCAGGGCCTACGAGCAGTACTTC. Residues: CASSFNLGARAYEQYF.

The chain is built from TRBV5-1 and TRBJ1-6, with D possibly being TRBD1 (5 bases). With 7 bases removed from V and 7 bases from J, the gap between germline ends came to 15 bases. The CDR3 spans 14 residues. Germline V gives CDR1 SGHRS, CDR2 YFSETQ. CDR3 in amino acids: CASGLRGGNSPLHF. The CDR3, as DNA: TGCGCCAGCGGCCTTAGGGGAGGAAATTCACCCCTCCACTTT.

The chain uses TRBV11-2 and TRBJ2-2; 9 nucleotides match TRBD2. The length of the CDR3 is 14 residues. J was trimmed by 3 bases and V by 7 bases; bases with no gene match: 3. The germline CDR1 and CDR2 sequences are SGHAT and FQNNGV. CDR3 in DNA: TGTGCCAGCACGCGGGGGGGCGACACCGGGGAGCTGTTTTTT. It translates to CASTRGGDTGELFF.

The gene calls are TRBV15 and TRBJ2-5, with 12 nucleotides matching TRBD2. The CDR3 spans 14 residues. The J segment lost 4 bases and the V segment lost 5 bases, leaving 2 bases of the junction unmatched. Germline CDR1 LNHNV, CDR2 YYDKDF (reference sequence). CDR3 sequence: CATSRTSGTETQYF. Here the CDR3 DNA reads TGTGCCACCAGCCGGACTAGCGGGACAGAGACCCAGTACTTC.

The V gene is TRBV4-2, the J gene TRBJ2-6; 9 nucleotides align to TRBD1. The CDR3 is 17 amino acids. Germline lookup yields CDR1 LGHNA and CDR2 YNFKEQ. The ends lost 4 bases at V and 1 base at J; junction bases unmatched: 5. DNA for the CDR3: TGTGCCAGCAGCCCTACGGGACAGGGTTCTGGGGCCAACGTCCTGACTTTC. Its protein is CASSPTGQGSGANVLTF.

This clone has a single count. This sequence joins TRBV7-3 and TRBJ2-1; possibly TRBD1 for D (6 bases). From germline, CDR1 is SGHTA and CDR2 FQGTGA. Trimming pared 5 bases from V and 0 bases from J, leaving 11 bases between. The CDR3 is made up of 15 amino acids. DNA for the CDR3: TGTGCCAGCAGCGGGGGCAGGAGCTCCTACAATGAGCAGTTCTTC. It specifies CASSGGRSSYNEQFF.

The chain recombines TRBV4-1 with TRBJ2-5, with 10 bases fitting TRBD2. Germline lookup yields CDR1 MGHRA and CDR2 YSYEKL. The CDR3 totals 15 residues. V was clipped by 1 base and J by 4 bases; unmatched bases: 3. CDR3 amino acids: CASSQGRLAGETQYF. DNA for the CDR3: TGCGCCAGCAGCCAAGGAAGACTAGCGGGAGAGACCCAGTACTTC.

The rearrangement joins TRBV19 to TRBJ1-5; perhaps TRBD1 as D (5 bases). The ends were cut back, 11 bases at V and 0 bases at J, with 20 bases in the middle. Germline-derived CDR1 and CDR2 are LNHDA and SQIVND (reference sequence). The CDR3 is 16 amino acids. CDR3 bases: TGTGCCTGTGGGGCCACGGATCTCCTTAGCAATCAGCCCCAGCATTTT. This translates into CACGATDLLSNQPQHF.

To note about this clone: Its ends do not fully match the called genes, so a read error is possible. This rearrangement joins TRBV6-5 to TRBJ2-4; a weak D match, TRBD2 (6 bases). Germline V gene sequence: CDR1 MNHEY, CDR2 SVGAGI. The CDR3 consists of 11 residues. CDR3 region: CASSYDGTATF. CDR3 DNA: TGTGCCAGCAGTTATGACGGGACTGCGACCTTC.

V gene TRBV5-8 combines with J gene TRBJ1-4; TRBD1 matches 7 bases. The trim removed 5 bases at V and 6 bases at J, leaving 10 bases unmatched. The germline V gene encodes CDR1 SGHTS and CDR2 YDEGEE. The CDR3 runs to 15 residues. The CDR3 DNA is TGTGCCAGCAGACCGACAGGGAGAGGTGATGAAAAACTGTTTTTT. It codes for CASRPTGRGDEKLFF. The full variable domain, completed using reference TRBV5-8 and TRBJ1-4, is EAGVTQSPTHLIKTRGQQATLRCSPISGHTSVYWYQQALGLGLQFLLWYDEGEERNRGNFPPRFSGRQFPNYSSELNVNALELEDSALYLCASRPTGRGDEKLFFGSGTQLSVL.

The V and J genes are TRBV28 and TRBJ1-2; 8 bases agree with TRBD1. The CDR3 runs 12 residues. After removal of 8 bases from V and 8 bases from J, the junction contained 7 bases not matched to a gene. The germline gives CDR1 MDHEN, CDR2 SYDVKM. In DNA form, the CDR3 reads TGTGCCAGCCTTGACAGGGGCAGAGGCTACACCTTC. Translating gives CASLDRGRGYTF.

This clone has a single count. A read error may produce the germline difference seen at one junction end. This rearrangement joins TRBV7-8 to TRBJ2-5, with D tentatively TRBD1 (5 bases). In germline, CDR1 is SGHVS, CDR2 FQNEAQ. The length of the CDR3 is 13 residues. CDR3 sequence reads: CASSPGWQEAQYF. The CDR3 nucleotides read TGTGCCAGCAGCCCAGGGTGGCAAGAGGCCCAGTACTTC.

CDR3 sequence (DNA): TGTGCCAGCAGTGAATCTAGCGGGAGCAACGAGCAGTACTTC. Protein product: CASSESSGSNEQYF. This chain connects TRBV2 to TRBJ2-7; 10 bases agree with TRBD2. The length of the CDR3 is 14 residues. V gave up 2 bases and J gave up 5 bases; unmatched junction bases: 3. Germline V gene data show CDR1 as SNHLY and CDR2 as FYNNEI.

This clone was found once. This sequence joins TRBV7-9 and TRBJ2-3; 9 nucleotides align to TRBD2. Germline values: CDR1 SEHNR, CDR2 FQNEAQ (reference sequence). V was pared by 2 bases and J by 2 bases, with 2 bases of the junction left unmatched. CDR3 size: 15 residues. CDR3 protein: CASSLLAGITDTQYF. The CDR3 coding sequence is TGTGCCAGCAGCTTACTAGCGGGAATCACAGATACGCAGTATTTT. Full variable domain (rest looked up from reference TRBV7-9 and TRBJ2-3): DTGVSQNPRHKITKRGQNVTFRCDPISEHNRLYWYRQTLGQGPEFLTYFQNEAQLEKSRLLSDRFSAERPKGSFSTLEIQRTEQGDSAMYLCASSLLAGITDTQYFGPGTRLTVL.

This clone was found a few times. This sequence joins TRBV18 and TRBJ2-2, with D unresolved. This CDR3 contains 12 residues. V shed 3 bases and J shed 2 bases, with 1 base lying between them. The V gene's germline CDR1 is KGHSH and CDR2 LQKENI. As DNA, the CDR3 is TGTGCCAGCTCACCTAACACCGGGGAGCTGTTTTTT. Protein product: CASSPNTGELFF. Full variable domain (rest looked up from reference TRBV18 and TRBJ2-2): NAGVMQNPRHLVRRRGQEARLRCSPMKGHSHVYWYRQLPEEGLKFMVYLQKENIIDESGMPKERFSAEFPKEGPSILRIQQVVRGDSAAYFCASSPNTGELFFGEGSRLTVL.

The chain combines TRBV4-2 with TRBJ1-4; D is unclear. Trimming shortened V by 4 bases and J by 7 bases, and 10 bases separated the two germline ends. Germline assignment: CDR1 LGHNA and CDR2 YNFKEQ. This CDR3 contains 13 residues. CDR3 amino acids: CASSRTTGEKLFF. CDR3 bases: TGTGCCAGCAGCCGTACGACGGGTGAAAAACTGTTTTTT.